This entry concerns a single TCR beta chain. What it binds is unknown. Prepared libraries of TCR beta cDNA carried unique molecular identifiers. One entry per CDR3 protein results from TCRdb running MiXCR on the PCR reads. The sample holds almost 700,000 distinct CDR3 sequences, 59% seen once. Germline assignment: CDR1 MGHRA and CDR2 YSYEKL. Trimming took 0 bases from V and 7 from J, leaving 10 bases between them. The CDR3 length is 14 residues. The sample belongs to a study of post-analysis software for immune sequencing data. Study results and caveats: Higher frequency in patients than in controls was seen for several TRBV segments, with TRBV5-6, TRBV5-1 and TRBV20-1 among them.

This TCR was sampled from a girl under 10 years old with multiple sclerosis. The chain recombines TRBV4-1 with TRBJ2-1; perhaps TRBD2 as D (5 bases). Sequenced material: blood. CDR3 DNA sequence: TGCGCCAGCAGCCAAGAGTGGCGGGCAAATGAGCAGTTCTTC. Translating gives CASSQEWRANEQFF.